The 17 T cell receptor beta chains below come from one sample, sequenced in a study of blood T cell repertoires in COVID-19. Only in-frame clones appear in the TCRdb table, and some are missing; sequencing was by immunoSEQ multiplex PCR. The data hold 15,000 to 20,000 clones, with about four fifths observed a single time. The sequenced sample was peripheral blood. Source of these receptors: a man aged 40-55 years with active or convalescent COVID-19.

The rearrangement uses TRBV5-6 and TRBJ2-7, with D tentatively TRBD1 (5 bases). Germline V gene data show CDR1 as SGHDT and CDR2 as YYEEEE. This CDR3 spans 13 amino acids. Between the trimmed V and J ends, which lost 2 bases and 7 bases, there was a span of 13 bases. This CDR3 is CASSLGHTWEQYF. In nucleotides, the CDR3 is TGTGCCAGCAGCTTAGGACACACATGGGAGCAGTACTTC.

CDR3: CASSHRGHNSPLHF. The CDR3 nucleotides are TGTGCCAGCAGCCACCGAGGGCATAATTCACCCCTCCACTTT. This chain connects TRBV14 to TRBJ1-6; D is unclear. The germline gives CDR1 SGHDN, CDR2 FVKESK. The V end was cut by 3 bases, the J end by 5 bases, with 8 bases between. This CDR3 spans 14 amino acids. Variable domain in full (rest from reference TRBV14 and TRBJ1-6): EAGVTQFPSHSVIEKGQTVTLRCDPISGHDNLYWYRRVMGKEIKFLLHFVKESKQDESGMPNNRFLAERTGGTYSTLKVQPAELEDSGVYFCASSHRGHNSPLHFGNGTRLTVT.

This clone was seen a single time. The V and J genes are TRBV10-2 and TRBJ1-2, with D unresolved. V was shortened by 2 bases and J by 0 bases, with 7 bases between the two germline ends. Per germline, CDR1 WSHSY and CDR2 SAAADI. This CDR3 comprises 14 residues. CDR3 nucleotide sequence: TGCGCCAGCAGTGAGCACAGTTCTAACTATGGCTACACCTTC. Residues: CASSEHSSNYGYTF.

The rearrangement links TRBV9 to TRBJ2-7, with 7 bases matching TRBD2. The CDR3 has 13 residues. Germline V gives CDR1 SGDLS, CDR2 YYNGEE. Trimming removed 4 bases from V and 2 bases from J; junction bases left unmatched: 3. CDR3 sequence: CASSSGTPYEQYF. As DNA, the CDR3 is TGTGCCAGCAGCAGCGGGACCCCCTACGAGCAGTACTTC.

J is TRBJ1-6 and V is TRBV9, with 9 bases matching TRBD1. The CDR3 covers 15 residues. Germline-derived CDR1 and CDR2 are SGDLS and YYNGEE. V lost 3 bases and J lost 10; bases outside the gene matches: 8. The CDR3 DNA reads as TGTGCCAGCAGCGAAACCGGGACAGGGTGGTCACCCCTCCACTTT. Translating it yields CASSETGTGWSPLHF.

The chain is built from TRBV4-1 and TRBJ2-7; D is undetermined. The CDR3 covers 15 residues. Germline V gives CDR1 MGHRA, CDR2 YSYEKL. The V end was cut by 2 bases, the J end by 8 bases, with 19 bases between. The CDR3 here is CASSQLESAATKQYF. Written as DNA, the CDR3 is TGCGCCAGCAGCCAATTAGAAAGTGCGGCTACGAAGCAGTACTTC.

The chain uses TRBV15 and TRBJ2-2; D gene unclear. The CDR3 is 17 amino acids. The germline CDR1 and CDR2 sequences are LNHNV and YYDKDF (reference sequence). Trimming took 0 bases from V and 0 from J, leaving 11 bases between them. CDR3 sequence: CATSRDSFSANTGELFF. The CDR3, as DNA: TGTGCCACCAGCAGAGATAGTTTTTCCGCGAACACCGGGGAGCTGTTTTTT.

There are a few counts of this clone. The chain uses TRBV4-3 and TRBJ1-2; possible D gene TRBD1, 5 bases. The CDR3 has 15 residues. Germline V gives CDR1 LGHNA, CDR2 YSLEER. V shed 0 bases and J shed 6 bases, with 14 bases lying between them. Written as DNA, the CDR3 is TGCGCCAGCAGCCAAGAGGGGCGAGGTTTTGATGGCTACACCTTC. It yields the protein CASSQEGRGFDGYTF.

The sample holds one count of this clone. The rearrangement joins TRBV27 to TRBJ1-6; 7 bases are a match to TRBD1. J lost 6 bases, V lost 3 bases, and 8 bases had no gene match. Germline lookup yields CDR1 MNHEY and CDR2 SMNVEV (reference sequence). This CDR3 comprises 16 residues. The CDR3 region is CASSLYGDSPNSPLHF. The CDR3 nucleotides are TGTGCCAGCAGTTTGTACGGGGACAGTCCTAATTCACCCCTCCACTTT.

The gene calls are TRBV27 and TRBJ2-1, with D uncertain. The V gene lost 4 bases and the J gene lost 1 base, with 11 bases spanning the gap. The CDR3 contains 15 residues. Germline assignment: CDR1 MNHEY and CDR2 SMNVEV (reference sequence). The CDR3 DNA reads TGTGCCAGCAGTTATGACACCCCGTCCTACAATGAGCAGTTCTTC. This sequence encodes CASSYDTPSYNEQFF.

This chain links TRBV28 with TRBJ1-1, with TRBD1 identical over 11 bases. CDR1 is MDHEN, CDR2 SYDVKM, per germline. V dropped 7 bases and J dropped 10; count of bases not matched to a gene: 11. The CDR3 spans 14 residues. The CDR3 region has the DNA TGTGCCAGCACCACACCGGGACAGGGGGTAGGAGCTTTCTTT. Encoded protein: CASTTPGQGVGAFF.

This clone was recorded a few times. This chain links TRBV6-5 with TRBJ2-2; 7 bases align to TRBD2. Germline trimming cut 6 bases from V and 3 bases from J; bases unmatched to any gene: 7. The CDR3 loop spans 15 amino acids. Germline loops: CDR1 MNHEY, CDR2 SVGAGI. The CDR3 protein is CASSSTSEHTGELFF. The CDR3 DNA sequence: TGTGCCAGCAGCTCTACTAGCGAGCACACCGGGGAGCTGTTTTTT.

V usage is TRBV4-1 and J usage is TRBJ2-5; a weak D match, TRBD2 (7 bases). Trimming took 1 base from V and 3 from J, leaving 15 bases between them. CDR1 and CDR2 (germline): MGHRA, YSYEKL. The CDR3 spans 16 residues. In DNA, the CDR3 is TGCGCCAGCAGCCAAGGACGGGGGGCCCCCGAAGAGACCCAGTACTTC. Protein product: CASSQGRGAPEETQYF.

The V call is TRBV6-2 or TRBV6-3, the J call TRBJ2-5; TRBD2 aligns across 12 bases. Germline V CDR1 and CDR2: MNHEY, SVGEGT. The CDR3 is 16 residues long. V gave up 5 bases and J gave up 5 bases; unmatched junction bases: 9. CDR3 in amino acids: CASSNPSSGGAETQYF. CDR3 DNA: TGTGCCAGCAGTAACCCCTCTAGCGGGGGGGCGGAGACCCAGTACTTC.

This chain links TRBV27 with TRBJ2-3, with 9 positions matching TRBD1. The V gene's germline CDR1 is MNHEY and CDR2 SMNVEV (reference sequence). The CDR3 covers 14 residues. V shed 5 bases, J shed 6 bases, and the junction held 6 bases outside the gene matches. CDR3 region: CASSVGQGGDTQYF. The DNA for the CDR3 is TGTGCCAGCAGTGTGGGACAGGGTGGTGATACGCAGTATTTT.

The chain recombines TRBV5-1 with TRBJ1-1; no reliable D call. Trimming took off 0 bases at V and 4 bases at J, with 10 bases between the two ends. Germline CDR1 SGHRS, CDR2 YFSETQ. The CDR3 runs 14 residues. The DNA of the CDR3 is TGCGCCAGCAGCTTGGGGCCGCGAGGCACTGAAGCTTTCTTT. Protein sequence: CASSLGPRGTEAFF.

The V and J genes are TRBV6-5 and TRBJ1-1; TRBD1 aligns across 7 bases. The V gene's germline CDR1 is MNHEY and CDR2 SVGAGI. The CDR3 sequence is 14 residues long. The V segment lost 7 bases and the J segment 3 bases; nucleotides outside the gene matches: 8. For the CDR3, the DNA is TGTGCCAGCACCCAGGGGGTAGCTTACACTGAAGCTTTCTTT. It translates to CASTQGVAYTEAFF.